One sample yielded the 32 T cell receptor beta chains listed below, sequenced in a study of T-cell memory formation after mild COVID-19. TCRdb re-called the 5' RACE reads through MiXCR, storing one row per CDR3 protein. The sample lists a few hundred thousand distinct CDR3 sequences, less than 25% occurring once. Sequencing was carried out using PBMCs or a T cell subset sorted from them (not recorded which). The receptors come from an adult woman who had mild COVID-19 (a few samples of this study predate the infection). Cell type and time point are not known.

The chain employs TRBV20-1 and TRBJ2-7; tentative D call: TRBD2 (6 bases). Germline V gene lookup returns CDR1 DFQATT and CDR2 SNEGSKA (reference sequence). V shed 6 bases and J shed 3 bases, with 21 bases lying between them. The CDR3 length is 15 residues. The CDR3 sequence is CSASAEWRESYEQYF. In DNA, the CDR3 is TGCAGTGCAAGCGCTGAATGGAGGGAAAGCTACGAGCAGTACTTC.

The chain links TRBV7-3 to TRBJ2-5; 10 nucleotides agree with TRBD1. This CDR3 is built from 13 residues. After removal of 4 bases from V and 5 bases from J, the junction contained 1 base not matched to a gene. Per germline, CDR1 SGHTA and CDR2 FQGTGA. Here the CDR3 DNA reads TGTGCCAGCAGCTGGGGACAGGGGGAGACCCAGTACTTC. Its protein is CASSWGQGETQYF.

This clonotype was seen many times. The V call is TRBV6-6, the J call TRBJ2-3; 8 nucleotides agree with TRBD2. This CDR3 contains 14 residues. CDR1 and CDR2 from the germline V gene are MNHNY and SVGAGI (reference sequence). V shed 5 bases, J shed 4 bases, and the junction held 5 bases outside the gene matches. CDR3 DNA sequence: TGTGCCAGCAGTCCCAGCGGGGGCTCAGATACGCAGTATTTT. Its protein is CASSPSGGSDTQYF.

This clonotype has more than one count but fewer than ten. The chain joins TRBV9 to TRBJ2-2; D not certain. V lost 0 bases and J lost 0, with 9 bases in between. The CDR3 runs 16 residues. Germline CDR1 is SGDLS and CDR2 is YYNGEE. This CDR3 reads CASSVEGNANTGELFF. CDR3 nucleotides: TGTGCCAGCAGCGTAGAGGGCAACGCGAACACCGGGGAGCTGTTTTTT.

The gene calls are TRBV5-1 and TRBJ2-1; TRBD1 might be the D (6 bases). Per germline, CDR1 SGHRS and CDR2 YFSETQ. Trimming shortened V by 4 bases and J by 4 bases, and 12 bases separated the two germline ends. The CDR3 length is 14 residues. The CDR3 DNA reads TGCGCCAGCAGCCTAAACGGACAGTACAATGAGCAGTTCTTC. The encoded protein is CASSLNGQYNEQFF.

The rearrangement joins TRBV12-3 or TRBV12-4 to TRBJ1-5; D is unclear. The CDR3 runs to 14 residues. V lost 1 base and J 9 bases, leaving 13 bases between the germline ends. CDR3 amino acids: CASSLGGMVGPQHF. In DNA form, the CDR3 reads TGTGCCAGCAGTTTAGGGGGTATGGTAGGGCCCCAGCATTTT.

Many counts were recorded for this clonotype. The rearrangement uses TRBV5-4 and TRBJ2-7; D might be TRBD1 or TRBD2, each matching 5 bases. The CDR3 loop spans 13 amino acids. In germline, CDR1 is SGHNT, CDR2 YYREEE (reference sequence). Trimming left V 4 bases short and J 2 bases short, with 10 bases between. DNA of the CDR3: TGTGCCAGCAGCCCCGGGGACCCCTACGAGCAGTACTTC. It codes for CASSPGDPYEQYF.

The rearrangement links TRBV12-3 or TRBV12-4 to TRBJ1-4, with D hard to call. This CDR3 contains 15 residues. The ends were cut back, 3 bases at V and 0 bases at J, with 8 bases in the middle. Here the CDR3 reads CASSFKSATNEKLFF. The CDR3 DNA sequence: TGTGCCAGCAGTTTTAAAAGTGCAACTAATGAAAAACTGTTTTTT.

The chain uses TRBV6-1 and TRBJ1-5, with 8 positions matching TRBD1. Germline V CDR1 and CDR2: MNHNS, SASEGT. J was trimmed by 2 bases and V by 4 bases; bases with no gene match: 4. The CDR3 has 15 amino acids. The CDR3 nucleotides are TGTGCCAGCAGTGGGGGGGGACAGGGCAATCAGCCCCAGCATTTT. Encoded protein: CASSGGGQGNQPQHF.

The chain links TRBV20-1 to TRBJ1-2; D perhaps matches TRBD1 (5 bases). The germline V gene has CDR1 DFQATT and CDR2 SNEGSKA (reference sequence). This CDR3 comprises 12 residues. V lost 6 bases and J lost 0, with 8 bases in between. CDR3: CSAEGPNYGYTF. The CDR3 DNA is TGCAGTGCGGAGGGACCTAACTATGGCTACACCTTC.

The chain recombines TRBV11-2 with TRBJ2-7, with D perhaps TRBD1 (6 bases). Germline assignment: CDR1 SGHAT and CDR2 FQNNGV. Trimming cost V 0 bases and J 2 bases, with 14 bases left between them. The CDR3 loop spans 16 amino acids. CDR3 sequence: CASSLDLPRGPYEQYF. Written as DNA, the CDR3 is TGTGCCAGCAGCTTAGATCTGCCCAGGGGCCCCTACGAGCAGTACTTC.

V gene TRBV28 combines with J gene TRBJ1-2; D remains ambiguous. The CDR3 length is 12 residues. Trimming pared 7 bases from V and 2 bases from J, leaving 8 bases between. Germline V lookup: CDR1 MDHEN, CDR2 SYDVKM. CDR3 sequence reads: CASIDPNYGYTF. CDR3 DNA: TGTGCCAGCATCGACCCGAACTATGGCTACACCTTC.

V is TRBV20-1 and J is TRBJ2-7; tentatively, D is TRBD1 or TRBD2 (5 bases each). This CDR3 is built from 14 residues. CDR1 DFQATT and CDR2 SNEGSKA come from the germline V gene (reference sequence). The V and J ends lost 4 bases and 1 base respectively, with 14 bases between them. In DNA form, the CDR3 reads TGCAGTGCTATGGCAGGGAGCCTGTCCTACGAGCAGTACTTC. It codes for CSAMAGSLSYEQYF.

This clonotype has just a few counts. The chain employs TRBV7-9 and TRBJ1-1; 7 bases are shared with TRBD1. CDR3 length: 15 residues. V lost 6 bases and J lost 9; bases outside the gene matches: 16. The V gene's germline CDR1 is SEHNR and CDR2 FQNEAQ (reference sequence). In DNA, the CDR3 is TGTGCCAGCAGTTATCCCGAGGAGGGGGCAATACAAGCTTTCTTT. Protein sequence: CASSYPEEGAIQAFF.

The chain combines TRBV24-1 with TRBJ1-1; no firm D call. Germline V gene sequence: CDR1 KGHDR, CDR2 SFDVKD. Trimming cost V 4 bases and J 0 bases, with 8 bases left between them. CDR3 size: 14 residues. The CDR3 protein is CATSENHMNTEAFF. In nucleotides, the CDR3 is TGTGCCACCAGTGAAAATCATATGAACACTGAAGCTTTCTTT.

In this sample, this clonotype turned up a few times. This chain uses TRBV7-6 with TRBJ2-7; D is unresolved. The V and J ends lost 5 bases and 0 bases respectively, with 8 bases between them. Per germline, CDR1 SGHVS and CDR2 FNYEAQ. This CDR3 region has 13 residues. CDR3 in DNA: TGTGCCAGCAGCCCAGACACCTCCTACGAGCAGTACTTC. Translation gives CASSPDTSYEQYF.

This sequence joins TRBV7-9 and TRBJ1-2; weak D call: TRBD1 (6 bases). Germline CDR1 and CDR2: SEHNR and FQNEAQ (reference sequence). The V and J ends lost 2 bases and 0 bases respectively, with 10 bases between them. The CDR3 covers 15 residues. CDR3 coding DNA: TGTGCCAGCAGCTTAAGTGGGGGCTCTAACTATGGCTACACCTTC. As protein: CASSLSGGSNYGYTF.

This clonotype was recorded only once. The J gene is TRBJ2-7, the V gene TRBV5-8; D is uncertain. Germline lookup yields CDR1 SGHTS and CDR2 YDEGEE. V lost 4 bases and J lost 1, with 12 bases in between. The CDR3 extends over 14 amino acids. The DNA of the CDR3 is TGTGCCAGCAGCCATGGTGCGGCATCCTACGAGCAGTACTTC. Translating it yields CASSHGAASYEQYF.

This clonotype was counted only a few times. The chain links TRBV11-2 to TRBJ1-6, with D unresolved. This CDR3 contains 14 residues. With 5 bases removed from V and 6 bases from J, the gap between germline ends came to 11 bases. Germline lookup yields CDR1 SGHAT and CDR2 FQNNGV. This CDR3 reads CASSLYYANSPLHF. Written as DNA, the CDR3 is TGTGCCAGCAGCCTATATTACGCTAATTCACCCCTCCACTTT.

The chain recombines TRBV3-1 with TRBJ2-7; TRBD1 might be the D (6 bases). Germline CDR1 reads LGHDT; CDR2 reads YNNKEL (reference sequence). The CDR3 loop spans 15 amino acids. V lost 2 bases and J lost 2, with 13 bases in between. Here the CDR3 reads CASSQLVGQPYEQYF. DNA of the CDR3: TGTGCCAGCAGCCAATTGGTCGGACAGCCCTACGAGCAGTACTTC.

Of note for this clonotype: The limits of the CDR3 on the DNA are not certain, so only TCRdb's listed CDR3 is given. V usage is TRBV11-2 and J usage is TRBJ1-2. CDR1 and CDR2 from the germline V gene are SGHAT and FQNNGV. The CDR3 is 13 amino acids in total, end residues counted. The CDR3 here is CASSSSGFSGYTF.

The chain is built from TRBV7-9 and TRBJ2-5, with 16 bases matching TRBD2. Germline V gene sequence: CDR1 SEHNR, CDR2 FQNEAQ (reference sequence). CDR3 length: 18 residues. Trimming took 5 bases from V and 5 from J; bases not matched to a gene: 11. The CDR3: CASSLGLAGGPWKETQYF. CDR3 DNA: TGTGCCAGCAGCCTGGGACTAGCGGGAGGGCCATGGAAGGAGACCCAGTACTTC.

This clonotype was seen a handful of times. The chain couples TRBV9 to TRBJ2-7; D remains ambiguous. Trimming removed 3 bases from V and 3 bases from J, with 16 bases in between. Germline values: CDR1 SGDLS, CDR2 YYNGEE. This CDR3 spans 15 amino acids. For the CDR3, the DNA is TGTGCCAGCAGCGAGGGCAGCACCTCCTACTACGAGCAGTACTTC. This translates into CASSEGSTSYYEQYF. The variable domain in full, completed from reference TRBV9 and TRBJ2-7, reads DSGVTQTPKHLITATGQRVTLRCSPRSGDLSVYWYQQSLDQGLQFLIQYYNGEERAKGNILERFSAQQFPDLHSELNLSSLELGDSALYFCASSEGSTSYYEQYFGPGTRLTVT.

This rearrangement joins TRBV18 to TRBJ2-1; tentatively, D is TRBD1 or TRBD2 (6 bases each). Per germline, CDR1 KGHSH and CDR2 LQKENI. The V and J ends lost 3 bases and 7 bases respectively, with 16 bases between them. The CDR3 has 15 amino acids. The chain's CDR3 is CASSPTGGGLNEQFF. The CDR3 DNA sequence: TGTGCCAGCTCACCCACCGGTGGGGGGCTTAATGAGCAGTTCTTC.

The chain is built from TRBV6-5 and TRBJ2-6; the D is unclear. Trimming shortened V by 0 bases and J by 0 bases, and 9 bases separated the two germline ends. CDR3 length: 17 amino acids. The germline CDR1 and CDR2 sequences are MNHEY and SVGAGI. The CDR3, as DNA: TGTGCCAGCAGTTACTCGATATATCTCTCTGGGGCCAACGTCCTGACTTTC. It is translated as CASSYSIYLSGANVLTF.

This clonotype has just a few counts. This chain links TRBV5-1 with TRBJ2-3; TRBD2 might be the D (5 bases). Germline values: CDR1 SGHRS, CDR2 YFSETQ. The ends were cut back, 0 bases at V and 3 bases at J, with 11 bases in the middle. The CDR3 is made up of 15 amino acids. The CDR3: CASSLGHSATDTQYF. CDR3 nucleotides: TGCGCCAGCAGCTTGGGGCATAGCGCGACAGATACGCAGTATTTT.

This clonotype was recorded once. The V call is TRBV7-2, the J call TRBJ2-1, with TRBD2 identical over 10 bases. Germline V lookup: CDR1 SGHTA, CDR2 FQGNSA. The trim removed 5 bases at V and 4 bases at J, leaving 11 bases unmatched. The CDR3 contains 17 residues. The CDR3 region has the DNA TGTGCCAGCAGCCCAGAGGCTAGCGGGAGTCCATACAATGAGCAGTTCTTC. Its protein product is CASSPEASGSPYNEQFF.

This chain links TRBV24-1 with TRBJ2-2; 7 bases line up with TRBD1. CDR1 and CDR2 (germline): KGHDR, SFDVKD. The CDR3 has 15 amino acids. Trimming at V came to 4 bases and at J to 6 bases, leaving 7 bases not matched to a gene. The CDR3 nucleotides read TGTGCCACCAGTGACCAGACGACAGGGTCCGGGGAGCTGTTTTTT. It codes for CATSDQTTGSGELFF.

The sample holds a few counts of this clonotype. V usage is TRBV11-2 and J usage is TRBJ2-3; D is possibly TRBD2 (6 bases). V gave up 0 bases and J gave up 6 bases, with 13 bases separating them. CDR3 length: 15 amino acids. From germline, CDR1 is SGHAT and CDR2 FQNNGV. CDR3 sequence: CASSLERLVTDTQYF. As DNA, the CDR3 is TGTGCCAGCAGCTTAGAACGACTAGTTACGGATACGCAGTATTTT.

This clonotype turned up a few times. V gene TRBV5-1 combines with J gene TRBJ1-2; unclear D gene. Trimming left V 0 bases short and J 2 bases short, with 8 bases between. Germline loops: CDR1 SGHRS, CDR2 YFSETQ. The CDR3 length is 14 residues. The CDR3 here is CASSLDPGNYGYTF. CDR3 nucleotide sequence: TGCGCCAGCAGCTTGGATCCAGGAAACTATGGCTACACCTTC.

Written as DNA, the CDR3 is TGTGCCAGCAGTGCACTGACAGTCTCTGTGGAAAAACTGTTTTTT. It codes for CASSALTVSVEKLFF. V is TRBV2 and J is TRBJ1-4; D possibly corresponds to TRBD1 (5 bases). Trimming left V 4 bases short and J 8 bases short, with 17 bases between. The CDR3 totals 15 residues. Germline lookup yields CDR1 SNHLY and CDR2 FYNNEI. The full variable domain, rest sourced from reference TRBV2 and TRBJ1-4, is EPEVTQTPSHQVTQMGQEVILRCVPISNHLYFYWYRQILGQKVEFLVSFYNNEISEKSEIFDDQFSVERPDGSNFTLKIRSTKLEDSAMYFCASSALTVSVEKLFFGSGTQLSVL.

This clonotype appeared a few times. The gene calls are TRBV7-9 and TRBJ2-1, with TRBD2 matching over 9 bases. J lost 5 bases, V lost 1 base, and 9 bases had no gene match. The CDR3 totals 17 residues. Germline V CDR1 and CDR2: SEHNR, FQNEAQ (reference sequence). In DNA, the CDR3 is TGTGCCAGCAGCTTAGGAGGCGGGAGGGGACTACACAATGAGCAGTTCTTC. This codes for CASSLGGGRGLHNEQFF.